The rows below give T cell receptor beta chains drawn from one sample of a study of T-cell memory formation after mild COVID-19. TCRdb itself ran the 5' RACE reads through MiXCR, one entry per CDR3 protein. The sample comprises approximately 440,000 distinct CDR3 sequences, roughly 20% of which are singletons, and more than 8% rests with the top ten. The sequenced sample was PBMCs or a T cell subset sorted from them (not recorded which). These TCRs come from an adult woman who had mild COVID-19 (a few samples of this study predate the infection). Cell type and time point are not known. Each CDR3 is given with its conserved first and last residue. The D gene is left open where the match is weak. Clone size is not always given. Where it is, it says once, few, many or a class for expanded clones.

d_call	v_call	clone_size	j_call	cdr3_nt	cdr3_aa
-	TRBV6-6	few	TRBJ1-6	TGTGCCAGCAGTTACCCCTGGGACGGACGTCAGGCCTTTAATTCACCCCTCCACTTT	CASSYPWDGRQAFNSPLHF
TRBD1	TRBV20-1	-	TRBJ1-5	TGCAGTGCTAGAGGAGACAGGGCCACCCAGCCCCAGCATTTT	CSARGDRATQPQHF
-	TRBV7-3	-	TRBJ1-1	TGTGCCAGCAGCTTAACGGCGGCGTCAGAAGCTTTCTTT	CASSLTAASEAFF
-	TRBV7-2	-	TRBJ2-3	TGTGCCAGCACCCCTTCGGCGGGAGATACGCAGTATTTT	CASTPSAGDTQYF
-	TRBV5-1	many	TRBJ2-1	TGCGCCAGCAGTATGGGGGAGACCTACAATGAGCAGTTCTTC	CASSMGETYNEQFF
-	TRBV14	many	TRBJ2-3	TGTGCCAGCAGCCACTGGGGGATCGGCACAGATACGCAGTATTTT	CASSHWGIGTDTQYF
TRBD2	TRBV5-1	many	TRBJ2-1	TGCGCCAGCAGCTTCTACTCAGCGGGAGCGTCGGTGTACAATGAGCAGTTCTTC	CASSFYSAGASVYNEQFF
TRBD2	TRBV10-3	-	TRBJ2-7	TGTGCCATCAGTGGCCTAGCGGACTCCTACGAGCAGTACTTC	CAISGLADSYEQYF
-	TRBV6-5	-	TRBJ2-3	TGTGCCAGCAGTATATCAGGGGTCCCCCCCCACCATACGCAGTATTTT	CASSISGVPPHHTQYF
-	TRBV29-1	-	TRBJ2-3	TGCAGCGCCCACACAGATACGCAGTATTTT	CSAHTDTQYF
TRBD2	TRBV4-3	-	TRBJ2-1	TGCGCCAGCAGCCAATCACGGGAGGTCTACAATGAGCAGTTCTTC	CASSQSREVYNEQFF
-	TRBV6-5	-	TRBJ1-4	TGTGCCAGCAGTGGGAAACATTCGGGGATTACTAATGAAAAACTGTTTTTT	CASSGKHSGITNEKLFF
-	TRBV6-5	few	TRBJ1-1	TGTGCCAGCACGACGGGAGGGGGGAACACTGAAGCTTTCTTT	CASTTGGGNTEAFF
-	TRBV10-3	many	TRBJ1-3	TGTGCCATCAGTGAGAAGGGCTCTGGAAACACCATATATTTT	CAISEKGSGNTIYF
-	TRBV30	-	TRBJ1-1	TGTGCCTGGAGTATAAGGGGGGACACTGAAGCTTTCTTT	CAWSIRGDTEAFF
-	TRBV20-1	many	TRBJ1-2	TGCAGTGCTAGAGATTTCGTGGGGAGCCGGGGCTACACCTTC	CSARDFVGSRGYTF
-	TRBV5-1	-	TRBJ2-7	TGCGCCAGCAGCTCCTCGCTTAGGGCCGCGGCCTACGAGCAGTACTTC	CASSSSLRAAAYEQYF
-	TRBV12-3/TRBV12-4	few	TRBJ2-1	TGTGCCAGCAGAATCCTAGGAAGTAATGAGCAGTTCTTC	CASRILGSNEQFF
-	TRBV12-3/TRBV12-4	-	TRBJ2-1	TGTGCCAGCAGTACTTATACAGGGCGCGAGCAGTTCTTC	CASSTYTGREQFF
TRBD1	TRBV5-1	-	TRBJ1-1	TGCGCCAGCAGCACGGGACAGGAGGGGGGTAGGAGAAACACTGAAGCTTTCTTT	CASSTGQEGGRRNTEAFF
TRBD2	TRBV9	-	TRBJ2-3	TGTGCCAGCAGCGTTAGCGGGGGGGCCCCGTATTTT	CASSVSGGAPYF
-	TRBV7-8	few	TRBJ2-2	TGTGCCAGCAGCCCTATCGTAGCGGCGAACACCGGGGAGCTGTTTTTT	CASSPIVAANTGELFF
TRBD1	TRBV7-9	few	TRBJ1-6	TGTGCCAGCAGCTCGACAGGGAATAATTCACCCCTCCACTTT	CASSSTGNNSPLHF
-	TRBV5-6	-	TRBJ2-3	TGTGCCAGCAGCCCCCAGGACCGGGGCACAGATACGCAGTATTTT	CASSPQDRGTDTQYF
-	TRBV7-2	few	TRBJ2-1	TGTGCCAGCAGCCGTCAGCATACGGGGGACAATGAGCAGTTCTTC	CASSRQHTGDNEQFF
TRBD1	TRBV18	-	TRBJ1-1	TGTGCCAGCTACCCGGGACAGGAGAACACTGAAGCTTTCTTT	CASYPGQENTEAFF
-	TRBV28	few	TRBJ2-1	TGTGCCAGCACAGGGTGGGGAACGTCCTACAATGAGCAGTTCTTC	CASTGWGTSYNEQFF
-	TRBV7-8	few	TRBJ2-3	TGTGCCAGCAGCGTTTTGGACTGGGTGGAAGATACGCAGTATTTT	CASSVLDWVEDTQYF
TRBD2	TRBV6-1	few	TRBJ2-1	TGTGCCAGCACCGTAGCGGGAGTCTCCTACAATGAGCAGTTCTTC	CASTVAGVSYNEQFF
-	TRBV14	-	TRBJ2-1	TGTGCCAGCAGCCAAGTCTCCGGGGGTGAGCAGTTCTTC	CASSQVSGGEQFF
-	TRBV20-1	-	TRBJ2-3	TGCAGTGCTAGAGTTTCCGGGACGACAGATACGCAGTATTTT	CSARVSGTTDTQYF
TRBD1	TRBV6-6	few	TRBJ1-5	TGTGCCAGCAGCCGGGACAGGCCTAATCAGCCCCAGCATTTT	CASSRDRPNQPQHF
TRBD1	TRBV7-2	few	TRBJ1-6	TGTGCCAGCAGCTTGGACAGGCAATTAGGCGTTTCACCCCTCCACTTT	CASSLDRQLGVSPLHF
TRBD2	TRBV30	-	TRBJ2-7	TGTGCCTGGGCGGGACTAGCTTACGAGCAGTACTTC	CAWAGLAYEQYF
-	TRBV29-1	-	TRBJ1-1	TGCAGCGTTGCCGGGGCCCTGGTGGGAGCTTTCTTT	CSVAGALVGAFF
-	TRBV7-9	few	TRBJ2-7	TGTGCCAGCAGCCTGGAAGTCGAGCAGTACTTC	CASSLEVEQYF
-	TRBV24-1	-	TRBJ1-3	TGTGCCACCAGTGACGCAGAGGAGACTGGAAACACCATATATTTT	CATSDAEETGNTIYF
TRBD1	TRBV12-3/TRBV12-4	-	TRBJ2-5	TGTGCCAGCAGTAAGGACAGGGACCAAGAGACCCAGTACTTC	CASSKDRDQETQYF
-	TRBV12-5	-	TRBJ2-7	TGTGCTAGTGGTCTCTCACCCTACGAGCAGTACTTC	CASGLSPYEQYF
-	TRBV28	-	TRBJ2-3	TGTGCCAGCAGTCCAAATCCCGGGAGAGGCACAGATACGCAGTATTTT	CASSPNPGRGTDTQYF
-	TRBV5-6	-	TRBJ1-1	TGTGCCAGCAGCAACGGTGTCACTGAAGCTTTCTTT	CASSNGVTEAFF
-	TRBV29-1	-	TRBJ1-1	TGCAGCGTTGGTTCGGGGACAAACACTGAAGCTTTCTTT	CSVGSGTNTEAFF
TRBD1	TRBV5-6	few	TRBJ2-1	TGTGCCAGCAGCTTAATGGCAGGGGGAAGTCGGGAGCAGTTCTTC	CASSLMAGGSREQFF
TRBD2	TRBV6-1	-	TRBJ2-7	TGTGCCAGCACTCCCTCAGGACTAGCGGGCGTCAGCTCCTACGAGCAGTACTTC	CASTPSGLAGVSSYEQYF
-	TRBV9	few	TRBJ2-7	TGTGCCAGCAGCGTATCCGCGGGGGCGGCCTACGAGCAGTACTTC	CASSVSAGAAYEQYF
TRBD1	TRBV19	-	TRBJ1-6	TGTGCCAGTAGTAATACAGGGGGCGCAGGGAATTCACCCCTCCACTTT	CASSNTGGAGNSPLHF
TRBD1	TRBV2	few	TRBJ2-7	TGTGCCAGTTGTAGGGACAGGGACCACGAGCAGTACTTC	CASCRDRDHEQYF
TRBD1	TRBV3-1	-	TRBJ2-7	TGTGCCAGCAGCCTCGACAGGGCTGGGTCCTACGAGCAGTACTTC	CASSLDRAGSYEQYF